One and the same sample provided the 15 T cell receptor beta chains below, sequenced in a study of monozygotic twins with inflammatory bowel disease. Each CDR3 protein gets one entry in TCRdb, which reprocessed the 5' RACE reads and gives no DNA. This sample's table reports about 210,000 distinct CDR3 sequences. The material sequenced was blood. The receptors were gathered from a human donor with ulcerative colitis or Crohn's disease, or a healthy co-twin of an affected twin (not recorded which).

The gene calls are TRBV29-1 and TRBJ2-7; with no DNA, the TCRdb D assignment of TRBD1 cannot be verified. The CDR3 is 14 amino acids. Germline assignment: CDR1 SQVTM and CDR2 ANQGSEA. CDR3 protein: CSVEAGDGSYEQYF.

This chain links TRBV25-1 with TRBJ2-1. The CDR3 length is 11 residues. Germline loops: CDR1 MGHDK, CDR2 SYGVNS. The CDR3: CASTDGNEQFF.

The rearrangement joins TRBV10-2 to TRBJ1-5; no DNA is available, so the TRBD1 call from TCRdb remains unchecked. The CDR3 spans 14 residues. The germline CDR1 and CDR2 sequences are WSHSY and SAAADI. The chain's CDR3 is CASSLQGLSQPQHF.

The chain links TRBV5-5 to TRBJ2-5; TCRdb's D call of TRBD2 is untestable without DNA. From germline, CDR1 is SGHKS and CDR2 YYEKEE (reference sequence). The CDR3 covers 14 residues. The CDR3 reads CASSLLRAGETQYF.

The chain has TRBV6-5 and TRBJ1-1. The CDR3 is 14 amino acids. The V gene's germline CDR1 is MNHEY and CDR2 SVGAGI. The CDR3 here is CASSHRFMNTEAFF.

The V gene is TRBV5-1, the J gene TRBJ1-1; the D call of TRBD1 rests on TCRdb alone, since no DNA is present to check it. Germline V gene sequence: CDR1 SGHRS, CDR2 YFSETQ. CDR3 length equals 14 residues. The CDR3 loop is CASSRTLMNTEAFF. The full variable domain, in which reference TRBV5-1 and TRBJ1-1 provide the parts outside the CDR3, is KAGVTQTPRYLIKTRGQQVTLSCSPISGHRSVSWYQQTPGQGLQFLFEYFSETQRNKGNFPGRFSGRQFSNSRSEMNVSTLELGDSALYLCASSRTLMNTEAFFGQGTRLTVV.

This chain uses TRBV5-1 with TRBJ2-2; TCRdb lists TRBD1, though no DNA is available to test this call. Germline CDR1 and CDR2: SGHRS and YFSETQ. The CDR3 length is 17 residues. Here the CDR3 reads CASSHKRQTLGTGELFF.

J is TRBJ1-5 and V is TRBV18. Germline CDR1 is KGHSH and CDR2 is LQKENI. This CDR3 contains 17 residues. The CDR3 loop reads CASSPLSTGEANQPQHF.

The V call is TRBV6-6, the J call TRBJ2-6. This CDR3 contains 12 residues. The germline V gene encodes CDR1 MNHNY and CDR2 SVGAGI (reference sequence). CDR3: CASKGGANVLTF.

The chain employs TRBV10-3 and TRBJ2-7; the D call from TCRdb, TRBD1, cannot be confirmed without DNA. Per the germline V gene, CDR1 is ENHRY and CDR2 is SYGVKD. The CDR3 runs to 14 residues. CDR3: CAISGRGRDAEQYF.

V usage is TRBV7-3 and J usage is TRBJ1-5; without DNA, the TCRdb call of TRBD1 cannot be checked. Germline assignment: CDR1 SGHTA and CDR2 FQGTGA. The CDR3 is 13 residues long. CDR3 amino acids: CAGSLRQNQPQHF.

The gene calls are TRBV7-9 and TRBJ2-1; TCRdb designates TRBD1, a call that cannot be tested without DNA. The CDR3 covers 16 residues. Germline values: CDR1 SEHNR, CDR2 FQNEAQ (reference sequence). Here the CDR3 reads CASSFWTGGLYNEQFF.

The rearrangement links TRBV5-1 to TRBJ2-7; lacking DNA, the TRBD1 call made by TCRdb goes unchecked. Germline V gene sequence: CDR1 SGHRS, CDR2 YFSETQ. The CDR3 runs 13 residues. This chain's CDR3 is CASSLGDKDEQYF.

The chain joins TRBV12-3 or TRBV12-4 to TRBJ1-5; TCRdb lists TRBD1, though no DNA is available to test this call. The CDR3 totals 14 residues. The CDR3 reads CASSPGSINQPQHF.

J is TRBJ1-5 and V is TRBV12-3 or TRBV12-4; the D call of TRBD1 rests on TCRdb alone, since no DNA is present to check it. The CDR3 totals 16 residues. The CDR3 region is CASSPRGLMGNQPQHF.